This TCR beta chain appears in the sequencing data of a study of cytomegalovirus exposure and HLA in healthy donors. Study-wide findings and caveats: For most TCR beta V segments, an earlier analysis put the productive rate at about 90% or about 30% of the time. Available immune exposure information was restricted to CMV serostatus only. The study found most TCR sequences rare, yet found some public TCRs in many donors.

This clone was counted once. Its antigen is undetermined. The V gene's germline CDR1 is MDHEN and CDR2 SYDVKM. Trimming took 5 bases from V and 0 from J, leaving 11 bases between them. The CDR3 runs 15 residues. The PCR made use of 60 Vbeta and 13 Jbeta primers. The assay was immunoSEQ multiplex PCR, and TCRdb's table has in-frame clones only and misses some. The data show under 150,000 clones, with about 78% seen just once and approximately 1.2% held by the top ten. The TCR comes from a man aged 50-59 years in good health and CMV-seronegative. The sequencing sample was made of PBMCs. The V call is TRBV28, the J call TRBJ2-1; weak D call: TRBD2 (5 bases). CDR3 nucleotide sequence: TGTGCCAGCAGTACCGGGGTTAGCTCCTACAATGAGCAGTTCTTC. This codes for CASSTGVSSYNEQFF. The full variable domain, rest sourced from reference TRBV28 and TRBJ2-1, is DVKVTQSSRYLVKRTGEKVFLECVQDMDHENMFWYRQDPGLGLRLIYFSYDVKMKEKGDIPEGYSVSREKKERFSLILESASTNQTSMYLCASSTGVSSYNEQFFGPGTRLTVL.